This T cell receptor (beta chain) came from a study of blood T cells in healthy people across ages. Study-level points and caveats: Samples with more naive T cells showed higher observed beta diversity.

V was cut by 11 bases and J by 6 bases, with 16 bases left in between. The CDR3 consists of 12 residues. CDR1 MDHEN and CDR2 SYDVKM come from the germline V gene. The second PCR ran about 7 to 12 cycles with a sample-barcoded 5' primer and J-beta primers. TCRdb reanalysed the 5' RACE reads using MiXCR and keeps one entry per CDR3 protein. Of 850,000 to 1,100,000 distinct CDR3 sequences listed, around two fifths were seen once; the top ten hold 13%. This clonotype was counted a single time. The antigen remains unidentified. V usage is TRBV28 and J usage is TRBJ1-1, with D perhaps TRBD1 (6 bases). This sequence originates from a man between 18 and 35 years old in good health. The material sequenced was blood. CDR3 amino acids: CALQGPTAEAFF. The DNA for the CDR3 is TGTGCCTTACAGGGCCCCACGGCTGAAGCTTTCTTT.